The 30 T cell receptor beta chains given below trace back to one sample, sequenced in a study of shared clonotypes between healthy human individuals. Clones were sequenced by immunoSEQ multiplex PCR, and TCRdb holds only the in-frame ones, with some missing. The table includes around 990,000 clones, 70% to 80% detected once. The source material was memory CD4+ T cells from PBMCs. Subset denoted: CD45RA-negative fraction. These receptors originate from a man between 18 and 29 years old in good health. Some clones in this sample may be carry-over from other donors' samples.

The table lists this clone with a count of one. The V and J genes are TRBV30 and TRBJ1-4; D unresolved. Germline CDR1 reads GTSNPN; CDR2 reads SVGIG (reference sequence). Trimming took off 2 bases at V and 6 bases at J, with 10 bases between the two ends. The CDR3 runs 13 residues. CDR3 DNA: TGTGCCTGGAGTTTAGGAGGGTATGAAAAACTGTTTTTT. Its translation is CAWSLGGYEKLFF.

The chain employs TRBV19 and TRBJ1-5; 7 nucleotides agree with TRBD1. The CDR3 loop spans 15 amino acids. The J segment lost 7 bases and the V segment lost 11 bases, leaving 17 bases of the junction unmatched. Germline V lookup: CDR1 LNHDA, CDR2 SQIVND (reference sequence). The DNA for the CDR3 is TGTGCCTCCTCAAGGAGGGCAGGGGGAACCCAGCCCCAGCATTTT. Translating gives CASSRRAGGTQPQHF.

The chain combines TRBV27 with TRBJ1-2; weak D call: TRBD1 (5 bases). V was cut by 6 bases and J by 2 bases, with 16 bases left in between. The CDR3 has 15 amino acids. The V gene's germline CDR1 is MNHEY and CDR2 SMNVEV (reference sequence). CDR3 residues: CASRMNRDGNYGYTF. The DNA for the CDR3 is TGTGCCAGCAGGATGAACCGGGACGGGAACTATGGCTACACCTTC.

V and J are TRBV2 and TRBJ1-5; no clear D. The CDR3 has 13 residues. V lost 7 bases and J 7 bases, leaving 14 bases between the germline ends. Per germline, CDR1 SNHLY and CDR2 FYNNEI. As DNA, the CDR3 is TGTGCCAGCATAAGGTCCCCGGGACAGCCCCAGCATTTT. The encoded protein is CASIRSPGQPQHF. The full variable domain, in which reference TRBV2 and TRBJ1-5 provide the parts outside the CDR3, is EPEVTQTPSHQVTQMGQEVILRCVPISNHLYFYWYRQILGQKVEFLVSFYNNEISEKSEIFDDQFSVERPDGSNFTLKIRSTKLEDSAMYFCASIRSPGQPQHFGDGTRLSIL.

The genes are TRBV10-3 and TRBJ1-1; no definite D call. Germline V gene sequence: CDR1 ENHRY, CDR2 SYGVKD. The CDR3 is 14 amino acids. V dropped 1 base and J dropped 0 bases, with 6 bases sitting between them. The CDR3 loop reads CAISELQLNTEAFF. The CDR3 nucleotides read TGTGCCATCAGTGAGTTGCAGCTGAACACTGAAGCTTTCTTT.

This chain connects TRBV15 to TRBJ1-2, with unresolved D. Germline loops: CDR1 LNHNV, CDR2 YYDKDF (reference sequence). Deletions cut 5 bases from V and 8 bases from J, with 15 bases between. The CDR3 is 13 amino acids. This CDR3 is CATSHPSLRGYTF. CDR3 in DNA: TGTGCCACCAGCCATCCATCCTTGAGGGGCTACACCTTC.

This clone was detected only a few times. The rearrangement links TRBV7-9 to TRBJ2-1; 7 bases match TRBD2. This CDR3 is built from 14 residues. The germline V gene has CDR1 SEHNR and CDR2 FQNEAQ (reference sequence). The V and J ends lost 0 bases and 5 bases, in that order; junction bases with no gene match: 1. The CDR3 loop reads CASSLATSHNEQFF. CDR3 DNA sequence: TGTGCCAGCAGCTTAGCGACTAGCCACAATGAGCAGTTCTTC.

The chain joins TRBV6-6 to TRBJ2-7, with TRBD1 as a possible D gene (6 bases). This CDR3 has 15 amino acids. Trimming shortened V by 5 bases and J by 0 bases, and 14 bases separated the two germline ends. Germline V CDR1 and CDR2: MNHNY, SVGAGI (reference sequence). In DNA form, the CDR3 reads TGTGCCAGCAGTACCTCAGGGGATGGCTCCTACGAGCAGTACTTC. Translating gives CASSTSGDGSYEQYF.

This clone was observed a few times. The rearrangement joins TRBV6-1 to TRBJ1-1; D unresolved. CDR3 length: 14 amino acids. Germline CDR1 and CDR2: MNHNS and SASEGT. V shed 5 bases and J shed 3 bases, with 13 bases lying between them. CDR3 in amino acids: CASSRLFADTEAFF. The CDR3 coding sequence is TGTGCCAGCAGTCGTCTCTTCGCGGACACTGAAGCTTTCTTT.

A single count supports this clone. A much larger clone sits a single nucleotide away, making a read error possible. The rearrangement joins TRBV5-4 to TRBJ1-2; D remains unclear. Germline V gene sequence: CDR1 SGHNT, CDR2 YYREEE (reference sequence). V was trimmed by 0 bases and J by 2 bases, leaving 5 bases between them. The CDR3 extends over 13 amino acids. CDR3 sequence: CASSLGENYGYTF. In DNA, the CDR3 is TGTGCCAGCAGCTTGGGGGAGAACTATGGCTACACCTTC.

The chain couples TRBV7-3 to TRBJ2-3; no firm D call. The CDR3 runs 11 residues. The germline V and J ends were trimmed by 2 bases and 5 bases, with 2 bases remaining between them. CDR1 and CDR2 (germline): SGHTA, FQGTGA. CDR3 bases: TGTGCCAGCAGCTTACTAGATACGCAGTATTTT. This codes for CASSLLDTQYF.

The chain joins TRBV6-6 to TRBJ1-5; TRBD1 matches 9 bases. V lost 5 bases and J lost 7; bases outside the gene matches: 9. From germline, CDR1 is MNHNY and CDR2 SVGAGI (reference sequence). The CDR3 loop spans 15 amino acids. The CDR3 sequence is CASSHGTGLRQPQHF. In nucleotides, the CDR3 is TGTGCCAGCAGTCACGGGACAGGGTTAAGGCAGCCCCAGCATTTT.

This clone was detected only a few times. The CDR3 here is CASSYNAQTDTQYF. CDR3 coding DNA: TGTGCCAGCAGTTATAACGCGCAAACAGATACGCAGTATTTT. The rearrangement joins TRBV6-5 to TRBJ2-3; D remains ambiguous. The V end was cut by 3 bases, the J end by 3 bases, with 10 bases between. Looked up from germline, CDR1 is MNHEY and CDR2 is SVGAGI. The CDR3 is made up of 14 amino acids.

The gene calls are TRBV14 and TRBJ1-4, with a tentative D call TRBD1 (5 bases). The CDR3 is 16 amino acids. The V gene lost 1 base and the J gene lost 8 bases, with 17 bases spanning the gap. CDR1 is SGHDN, CDR2 FVKESK, per germline. The CDR3 protein is CASSQVRLSGTEKLFF. The CDR3 coding sequence is TGTGCCAGCAGCCAAGTTAGGCTTTCGGGGACGGAAAAACTGTTTTTT.

The chain links TRBV10-3 to TRBJ2-1; possibly TRBD2 for D (6 bases). Trimming stripped 2 bases from V and 6 bases from J, with 14 bases between. The V gene's germline CDR1 is ENHRY and CDR2 SYGVKD. The CDR3 covers 15 residues. Here the CDR3 DNA reads TGTGCCATCAGTGAGCCGACTAGAAGGGGCAATGAGCAGTTCTTC. This encodes CAISEPTRRGNEQFF.

The chain joins TRBV5-1 to TRBJ2-1, with 9 nucleotides matching TRBD2. This CDR3 has 16 amino acids. Germline CDR1 and CDR2: SGHRS and YFSETQ. J gave up 7 bases and V 0 bases, and 8 bases lay outside the gene matches. The CDR3 spells CASSLAGSGRLNEQFF. Written as DNA, the CDR3 is TGCGCCAGCAGCTTGGCCGGTAGCGGGAGATTGAATGAGCAGTTCTTC.

CDR3 DNA sequence: TGTGCCAGCAGCTTAGGGCACGGCTCTGGAAACACCATATATTTT. Protein sequence: CASSLGHGSGNTIYF. The chain is built from TRBV7-8 and TRBJ1-3, with D hard to call. Trimming cost V 1 base and J 0 bases, with 7 bases left between them. The CDR3 covers 15 residues. Germline V gene data show CDR1 as SGHVS and CDR2 as FQNEAQ.

V and J are TRBV5-1 and TRBJ1-3; TRBD1 might be the D (5 bases). Trimming left V 4 bases short and J 9 bases short, with 17 bases between. CDR1 and CDR2 (germline): SGHRS, YFSETQ. The CDR3 has 14 residues. CDR3 amino acids: CASSLSGADGTIYF. The CDR3 DNA is TGCGCCAGCAGCCTGTCCGGGGCGGACGGCACCATATATTTT.

As regards this clone: This sample includes further DNA sequences coding for the same CDR3. CDR3 residues: CASSPLRDTQYF. For the CDR3, the DNA is TGTGCCAGCAGCCCCTTAAGGGATACGCAGTATTTT. V is TRBV9 and J is TRBJ2-3; no clear D. The V end lost 4 bases, the J end lost 6 bases, and 9 bases lay between the germline ends. Per the germline V gene, CDR1 is SGDLS and CDR2 is YYNGEE. This CDR3 has 12 amino acids.

The chain recombines TRBV6-1 with TRBJ2-3; 12 positions match TRBD2. The CDR3 is 16 amino acids. Germline-derived CDR1 and CDR2 are MNHNS and SASEGT. V lost 4 bases to trimming and J lost 7 bases; unmatched junction nucleotides: 9. The CDR3 coding sequence is TGTGCCAGCAGTGTAACTAGCGGGAGGTGGGCGAATACGCAGTATTTT. It is translated as CASSVTSGRWANTQYF.

In DNA, the CDR3 is TGTGCCAGCAGTTTATCGAGTCAGAAGAATGAAAAACTGTTTTTT. As protein: CASSLSSQKNEKLFF. The chain employs TRBV27 and TRBJ1-4; unclear D gene. With 0 bases removed from V and 5 bases from J, the gap between germline ends came to 10 bases. The CDR3 covers 15 residues. Germline loops: CDR1 MNHEY, CDR2 SMNVEV (reference sequence).

This clone was observed a single time. The chain recombines TRBV5-1 with TRBJ1-1, with D tentatively TRBD1 (6 bases). Germline lookup yields CDR1 SGHRS and CDR2 YFSETQ. The CDR3 contains 17 residues. Trimming took off 4 bases at V and 3 bases at J, with 22 bases between the two ends. The DNA for the CDR3 is TGCGCCAGCAGCAAATGGACAGCTCCTGGGGTGGACACTGAAGCTTTCTTT. Amino acid sequence: CASSKWTAPGVDTEAFF. Full variable domain (missing parts from reference TRBV5-1 and TRBJ1-1): KAGVTQTPRYLIKTRGQQVTLSCSPISGHRSVSWYQQTPGQGLQFLFEYFSETQRNKGNFPGRFSGRQFSNSRSEMNVSTLELGDSALYLCASSKWTAPGVDTEAFFGQGTRLTVV.

The chain joins TRBV6-6 to TRBJ2-3, with D possibly matching TRBD1 (5 bases). V was cut by 7 bases and J by 10 bases, with 12 bases left in between. Germline CDR1 and CDR2: MNHNY and SVGAGI (reference sequence). The CDR3 totals 11 residues. CDR3 bases: TGTGCCAGCACCCGAGAAGGGGCGCAGTATTTT. It translates to CASTREGAQYF.

This clone was recorded a few times. The DNA for the CDR3 is TGTGCCAGTAGTCGGCAGATGAATCAGCCCCAGCATTTT. Its protein is CASSRQMNQPQHF. The chain combines TRBV19 with TRBJ1-5; no reliable D call. This CDR3 has 13 amino acids. The V end lost 5 bases, the J end lost 4 bases, and 9 bases lay between the germline ends. The germline V gene encodes CDR1 LNHDA and CDR2 SQIVND (reference sequence).

The J gene is TRBJ2-1, the V gene TRBV18, with 9 bases lining up with TRBD1. The V gene end was trimmed by 6 bases and the J gene end by 4 bases; junction bases not matched to a gene: 7. CDR3 size: 15 residues. CDR1 is KGHSH, CDR2 LQKENI, per germline. This CDR3 reads CASSLRDRDYNEQFF. Here the CDR3 DNA reads TGTGCCAGCTCGCTCCGGGACAGGGATTACAATGAGCAGTTCTTC.

This sequence joins TRBV11-2 and TRBJ2-1, with D perhaps TRBD2 (5 bases). Trimming cost V 3 bases and J 6 bases, with 9 bases left between them. The CDR3 length is 13 residues. The V gene's germline CDR1 is SGHAT and CDR2 FQNNGV. CDR3 in amino acids: CASSFERLNEQFF. The CDR3 DNA is TGTGCCAGCAGCTTTGAGCGGCTCAATGAGCAGTTCTTC. Full variable domain (rest looked up from reference TRBV11-2 and TRBJ2-1): EAGVAQSPRYKIIEKRQSVAFWCNPISGHATLYWYQQILGQGPKLLIQFQNNGVVDDSQLPKDRFSAERLKGVDSTLKIQPAKLEDSAVYLCASSFERLNEQFFGPGTRLTVL.

As to this clone: The sample has other DNA sequences that encode this CDR3 too. The chain carries TRBV28 and TRBJ2-7; D is possibly TRBD1 (6 bases). In germline, CDR1 is MDHEN, CDR2 SYDVKM. CDR3 length equals 15 residues. The germline V and J ends were trimmed by 2 bases and 1 base, with 12 bases remaining between them. CDR3 in amino acids: CASSLGGGRSYEQYF. CDR3 in DNA: TGTGCCAGCAGTTTAGGTGGGGGCAGATCCTACGAGCAGTACTTC.

The genes are TRBV9 and TRBJ1-2; TRBD1 agrees at 7 bases. The germline gives CDR1 SGDLS, CDR2 YYNGEE. The CDR3 spans 13 residues. V lost 6 bases, J lost 3 bases, and 5 bases stayed unmatched. The DNA for the CDR3 is TGTGCCAGCACCAGGGGGACAGACTATGGCTACACCTTC. Its translation is CASTRGTDYGYTF.

CDR3 protein: CAWSVKRGRDQETQYF. CDR3 coding DNA: TGTGCCTGGAGTGTAAAGCGGGGCAGGGACCAAGAGACCCAGTACTTC. The chain has TRBV30 and TRBJ2-5; 7 bases are shared with TRBD2. The CDR3 has 16 residues. V shed 0 bases, J shed 0 bases, and the junction held 7 bases outside the gene matches. Germline CDR1 is GTSNPN and CDR2 is SVGIG (reference sequence).

The gene calls are TRBV28 and TRBJ1-1; 8 bases agree with TRBD1. J lost 10 bases, V lost 2 bases, and 12 bases had no gene match. CDR1 and CDR2 (germline): MDHEN, SYDVKM. The CDR3 length is 15 residues. CDR3 DNA sequence: TGTGCCAGCAGTTTACAGGGGGCTCGACAGATCGTAGCTTTCTTT. Amino acids: CASSLQGARQIVAFF. The variable domain in full, completed from reference TRBV28 and TRBJ1-1, reads DVKVTQSSRYLVKRTGEKVFLECVQDMDHENMFWYRQDPGLGLRLIYFSYDVKMKEKGDIPEGYSVSREKKERFSLILESASTNQTSMYLCASSLQGARQIVAFFGQGTRLTVV.